The 8 T cell receptor beta chains reported below all come from one sample, sequenced in a study of blood T cell repertoires in COVID-19. Repertoires were generated with immunoSEQ multiplex PCR, while TCRdb's copy carries only in-frame clones and drops some. This sample yields roughly 180,000 clones, of which about 82% are seen a single time; more than 7.5% belongs to the top ten. Sequenced sample: PBMCs or T cells enriched from blood (not recorded which). The source of these receptors is a woman between 25 and 40 years old who had recovered from COVID-19.

V usage is TRBV29-1 and J usage is TRBJ2-3, with D tentatively TRBD1 (5 bases). The V gene lost 2 bases and the J gene lost 3 bases, with 15 bases spanning the gap. The CDR3 spans 15 residues. Germline V gives CDR1 SQVTM, CDR2 ANQGSEA. The CDR3 DNA reads as TGCAGCGTTGAATTCGAGGTTGCAGGGACAGATACGCAGTATTTT. This sequence encodes CSVEFEVAGTDTQYF.

This chain joins TRBV4-1 and TRBJ1-1; TRBD1 aligns across 12 bases. The CDR3 has 18 amino acids. With 1 base clipped from V and 1 base from J, the junction kept 7 bases outside the gene matches. Germline V gene lookup returns CDR1 MGHRA and CDR2 YSYEKL. CDR3 loop: CASSQGGQGARWNTEAFF. The CDR3 DNA follows: TGCGCCAGCAGCCAAGGGGGACAGGGGGCTCGTTGGAACACTGAAGCTTTCTTT.

This sequence joins TRBV7-9 and TRBJ1-3; D is ambiguous. Germline V CDR1 and CDR2: SEHNR, FQNEAQ (reference sequence). Trimming left V 7 bases short and J 0 bases short, with 7 bases between. This CDR3 spans 13 amino acids. CDR3 DNA: TGTGCCAGCATACGGGACTCTGGAAACACCATATATTTT. This codes for CASIRDSGNTIYF.

This sequence joins TRBV29-1 and TRBJ2-2; 7 positions agree with TRBD2. CDR3 length: 13 amino acids. Germline lookup yields CDR1 SQVTM and CDR2 ANQGSEA. J was trimmed by 4 bases and V by 5 bases; bases with no gene match: 4. DNA for the CDR3: TGCAGCGTTCGGGACTATATCACCGGGGAGCTGTTTTTT. Protein: CSVRDYITGELFF.

The chain has TRBV28 and TRBJ1-4; D remains ambiguous. CDR1 is MDHEN and CDR2 is SYDVKM in the germline V gene. The CDR3 covers 16 residues. The V end lost 5 bases, the J end lost 5 bases, and 18 bases lay between the germline ends. The CDR3 nucleotides are TGTGCCAGCAGTCTATCTTCCGGGATCCTAAATGAAAAACTGTTTTTT. Its translation is CASSLSSGILNEKLFF.

The rearrangement uses TRBV18 and TRBJ2-3, with a possible D match to TRBD2 (6 bases). The V end lost 0 bases, the J end lost 3 bases, and 22 bases lay between the germline ends. CDR1 is KGHSH, CDR2 LQKENI, per germline. The CDR3 consists of 19 residues. CDR3 DNA sequence: TGTGCCAGCTCACCACCCGGGAACGGGAGATGGGGTAGTACAGATACGCAGTATTTT. As protein: CASSPPGNGRWGSTDTQYF.

V and J are TRBV14 and TRBJ2-3; the match to TRBD2 covers 11 bases. The CDR3 extends over 19 amino acids. CDR1 and CDR2 from the germline V gene are SGHDN and FVKESK. V lost 4 bases, J lost 0 bases, and 12 bases stayed unmatched. In DNA, the CDR3 is TGTGCCAGCAGCCCCCTCGGGCTAGCGGGAGGTACTAGCACAGATACGCAGTATTTT. Amino acids: CASSPLGLAGGTSTDTQYF.

This chain joins TRBV7-2 and TRBJ2-7, with 9 positions matching TRBD2. The CDR3 spans 15 residues. In germline, CDR1 is SGHTA, CDR2 FQGNSA. The J segment lost 6 bases and the V segment lost 2 bases, leaving 8 bases of the junction unmatched. CDR3 sequence: CASSLISGSTVEQYF. CDR3 DNA: TGTGCCAGCAGCTTAATTAGCGGGAGTACAGTCGAGCAGTACTTC.